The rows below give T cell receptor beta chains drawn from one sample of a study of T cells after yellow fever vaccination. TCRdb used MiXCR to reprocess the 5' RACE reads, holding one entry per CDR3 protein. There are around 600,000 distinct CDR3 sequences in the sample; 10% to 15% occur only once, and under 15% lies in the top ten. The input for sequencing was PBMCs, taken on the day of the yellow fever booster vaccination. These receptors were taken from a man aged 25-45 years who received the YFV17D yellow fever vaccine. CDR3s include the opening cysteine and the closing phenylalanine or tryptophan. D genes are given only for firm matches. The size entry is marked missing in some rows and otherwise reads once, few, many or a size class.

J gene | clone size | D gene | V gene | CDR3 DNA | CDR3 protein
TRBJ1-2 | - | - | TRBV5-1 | TGCGCCAGCAGCTTGGAACAGGGAAGTCAAGGCTACACCTTC | CASSLEQGSQGYTF
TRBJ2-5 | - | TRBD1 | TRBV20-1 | TGCAGTGCTACGCACAGGGGGCGAGAGACCCAGTACTTC | CSATHRGRETQYF
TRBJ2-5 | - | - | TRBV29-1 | TGCAGCGTTGTCCGGGGTGGGGAGACCCAGTACTTC | CSVVRGGETQYF
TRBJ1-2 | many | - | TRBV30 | TGTGCCTGGAGTGTCTGGTGGACACCTGGTGGCTACACCTTC | CAWSVWWTPGGYTF
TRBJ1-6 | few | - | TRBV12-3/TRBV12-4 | TGTGCCAGCAGACCGGGGCAAAATTCACCCCTCCACTTT | CASRPGQNSPLHF
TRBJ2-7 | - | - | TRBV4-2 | TGTGCCAGCAGCCAAGAGAGTGGGACTTACTCCCTCGAGCAGTACTTC | CASSQESGTYSLEQYF
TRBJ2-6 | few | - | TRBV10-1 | TGCGCCAGCAGTGGGGAGTCTGGGGCCAACGTCCTGACTTTC | CASSGESGANVLTF
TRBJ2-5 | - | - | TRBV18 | TGTGCCAGCTCACCATACGGGGCGACGGAGACCCAGTACTTC | CASSPYGATETQYF
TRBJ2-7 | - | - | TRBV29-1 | TGCAGCGTTGTTCTAAGCTCCTACGAGCAGTACTTC | CSVVLSSYEQYF
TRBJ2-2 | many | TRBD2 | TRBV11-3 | TGTGCCAGCAGCTTAGAAGGACTAGCGGGGTTTACGAACACCGGGGAGCTGTTTTTT | CASSLEGLAGFTNTGELFF
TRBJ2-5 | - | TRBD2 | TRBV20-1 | TGCAGTGCTTCTAGCGGGAGTTCTTCGGAGACCCAGTACTTC | CSASSGSSSETQYF
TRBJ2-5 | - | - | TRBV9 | TGTGCCAGCAGCGTAGGGGGGGCGAGACAAGAGACCCAGTACTTC | CASSVGGARQETQYF
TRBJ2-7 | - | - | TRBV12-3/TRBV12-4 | TGTGCCAGCAGTTTATTGGGGTTTCCGAGCTCCTACGAGCAGTACTTC | CASSLLGFPSSYEQYF
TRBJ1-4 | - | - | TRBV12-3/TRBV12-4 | TGTGCCAGCAGGGGGACGACTTATAATGAAAAACTGTTTTTT | CASRGTTYNEKLFF
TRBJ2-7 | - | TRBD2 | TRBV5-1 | TGCGCCAGCAGCTTGGATGCCAGTGGCGGGGGCGAGCAGTACTTC | CASSLDASGGGEQYF
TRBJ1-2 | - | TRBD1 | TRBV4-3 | TGCGCCAGCAGCCAAGCCTGGACAGGGGAGTATGGCTACACCTTC | CASSQAWTGEYGYTF
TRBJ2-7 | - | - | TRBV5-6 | TGTGCCAGCAGCTTGGCCGAGGACCGCCCCTACGAGCAGTACTTC | CASSLAEDRPYEQYF
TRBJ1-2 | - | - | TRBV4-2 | TGTGCCAGCAGCCAAGACACAACGGAAGTATATGGCTACACCTTC | CASSQDTTEVYGYTF
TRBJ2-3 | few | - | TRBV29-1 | TGCAGCGCTGTAAGGAACGAGGGGACAGATACGCAGTATTTT | CSAVRNEGTDTQYF
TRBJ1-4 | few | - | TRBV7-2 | TGTGCCAGCAGCAAGAGGGGGATCGGCGAAAAACTGTTTTTT | CASSKRGIGEKLFF
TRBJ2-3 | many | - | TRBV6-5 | TGTGCCAGCGTCCCCCAACTAGGTCTCAGCACAGATACGCAGTATTTT | CASVPQLGLSTDTQYF
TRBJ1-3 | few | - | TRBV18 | TGTGCCAGCTCACCACTGGGGAATGGAAACACCATATATTTT | CASSPLGNGNTIYF